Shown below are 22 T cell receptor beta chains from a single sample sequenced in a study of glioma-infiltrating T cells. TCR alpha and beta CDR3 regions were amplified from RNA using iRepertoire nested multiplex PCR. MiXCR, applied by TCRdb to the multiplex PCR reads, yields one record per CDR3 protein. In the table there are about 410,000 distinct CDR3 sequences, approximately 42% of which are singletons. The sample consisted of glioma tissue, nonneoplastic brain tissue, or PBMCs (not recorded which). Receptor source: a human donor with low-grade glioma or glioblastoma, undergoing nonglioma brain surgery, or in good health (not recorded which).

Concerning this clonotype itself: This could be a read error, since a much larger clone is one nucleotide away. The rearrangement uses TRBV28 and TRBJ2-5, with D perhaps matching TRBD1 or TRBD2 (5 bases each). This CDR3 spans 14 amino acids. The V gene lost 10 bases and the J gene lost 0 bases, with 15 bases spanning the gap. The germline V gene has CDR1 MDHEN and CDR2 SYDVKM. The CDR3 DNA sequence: TGTGCCATCACTCTTTGGGGACACCAAGAGACCCAGTACTTC. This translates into CAITLWGHQETQYF.

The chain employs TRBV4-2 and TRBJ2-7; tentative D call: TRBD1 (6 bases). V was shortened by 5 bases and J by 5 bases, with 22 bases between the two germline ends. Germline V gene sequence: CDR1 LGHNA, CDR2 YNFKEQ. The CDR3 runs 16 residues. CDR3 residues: CASSLAGAGDWNEQYF. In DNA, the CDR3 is TGTGCCAGCAGCTTAGCAGGAGCAGGGGATTGGAACGAGCAGTACTTC.

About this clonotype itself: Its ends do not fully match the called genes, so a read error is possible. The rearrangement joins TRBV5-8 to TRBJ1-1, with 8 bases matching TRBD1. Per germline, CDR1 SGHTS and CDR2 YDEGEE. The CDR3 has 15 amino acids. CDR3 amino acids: CASSHEPTGDTKAFF. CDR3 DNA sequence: TGCGCCAGCAGCCACGAACCGACAGGGGACACTAAAGCTTTCTTT.

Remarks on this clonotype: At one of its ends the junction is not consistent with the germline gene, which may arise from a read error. The CDR3 nucleotides read TGTGTCAGCAGTTACTCGTACAGTGCCCAAGAGACCCAGTACTTC. This sequence encodes CVSSYSYSAQETQYF. The chain uses TRBV6-2 or TRBV6-3 and TRBJ2-5, with D hard to call. Germline assignment: CDR1 MNHEY and CDR2 SVGEGT. CDR3 length: 15 residues.

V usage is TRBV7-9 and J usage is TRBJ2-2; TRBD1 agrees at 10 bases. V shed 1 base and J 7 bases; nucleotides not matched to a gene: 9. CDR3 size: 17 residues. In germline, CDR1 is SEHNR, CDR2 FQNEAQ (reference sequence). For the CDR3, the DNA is TGTGCCAGCAGCTTAGGTTCTGTGACAGGGGGCAGCGGGGAGCTGTTTTTT. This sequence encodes CASSLGSVTGGSGELFF.

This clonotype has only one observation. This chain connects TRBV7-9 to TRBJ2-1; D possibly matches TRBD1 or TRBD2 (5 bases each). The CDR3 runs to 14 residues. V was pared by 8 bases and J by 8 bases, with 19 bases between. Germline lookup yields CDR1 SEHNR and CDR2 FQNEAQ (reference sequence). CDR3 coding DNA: TGTGCCAGCCGACCCGGGGCGCCCAGGGATGAGCAGTTCTTC. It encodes CASRPGAPRDEQFF.

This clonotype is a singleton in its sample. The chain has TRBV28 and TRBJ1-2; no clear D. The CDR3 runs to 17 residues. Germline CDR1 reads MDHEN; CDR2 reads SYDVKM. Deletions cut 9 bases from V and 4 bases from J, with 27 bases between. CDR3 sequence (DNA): TGTGCCAGTAATAGTTTCTTCAAGGGCCTCTACTCCTATGGCTACACCTTC. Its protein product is CASNSFFKGLYSYGYTF.

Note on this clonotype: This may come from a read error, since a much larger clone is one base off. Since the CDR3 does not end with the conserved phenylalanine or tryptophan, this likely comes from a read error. The CDR3 loop is CASSTRPGRQETQYI. CDR3 nucleotides: TGTGCCAGCAGTACAAGACCGGGACGGCAAGAGACCCAGTACATC. The J gene is TRBJ2-5, the V gene TRBV28; the D call may be TRBD1 or TRBD2 (5 bases each). CDR1 is MDHEN and CDR2 is SYDVKM in the germline V gene. The CDR3 loop spans 15 amino acids. Trimming pared 5 bases from V and 2 bases from J, leaving 15 bases between.

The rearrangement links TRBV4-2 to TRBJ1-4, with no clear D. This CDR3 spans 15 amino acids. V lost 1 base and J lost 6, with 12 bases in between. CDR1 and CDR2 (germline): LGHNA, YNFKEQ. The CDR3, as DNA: TGTGCCAGCAGCCAAGGGAGGGCCCTGGATGAAAAACTGTTTTTT. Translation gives CASSQGRALDEKLFF.

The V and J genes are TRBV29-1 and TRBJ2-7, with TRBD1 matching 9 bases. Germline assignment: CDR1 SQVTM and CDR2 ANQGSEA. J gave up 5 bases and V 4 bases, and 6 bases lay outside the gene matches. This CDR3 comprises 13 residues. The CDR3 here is CSVARTGAHEQYF. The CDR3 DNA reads TGCAGCGTTGCGAGGACAGGGGCCCACGAGCAGTACTTC.

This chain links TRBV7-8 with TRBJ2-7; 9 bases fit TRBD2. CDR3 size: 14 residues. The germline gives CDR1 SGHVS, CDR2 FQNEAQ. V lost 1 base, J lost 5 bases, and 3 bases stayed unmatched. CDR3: CASSLVLAGNEQYF. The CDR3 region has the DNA TGTGCCAGCAGCTTAGTACTAGCGGGCAACGAGCAGTACTTC. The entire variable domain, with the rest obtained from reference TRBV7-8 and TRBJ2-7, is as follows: GAGVSQSPRYKVAKRGQDVALRCDPISGHVSLFWYQQALGQGPEFLTYFQNEAQLDKSGLPSDRFFAERPEGSVSTLKIQRTQQEDSAVYLCASSLVLAGNEQYFGPGTRLTVT.

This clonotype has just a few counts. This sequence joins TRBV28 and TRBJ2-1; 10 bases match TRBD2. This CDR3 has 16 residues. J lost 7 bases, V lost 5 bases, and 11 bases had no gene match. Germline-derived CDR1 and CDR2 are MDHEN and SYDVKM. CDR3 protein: CASSPPGLAAGNEQFF. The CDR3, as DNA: TGTGCCAGCAGTCCACCCGGACTAGCGGCAGGGAATGAGCAGTTCTTC.

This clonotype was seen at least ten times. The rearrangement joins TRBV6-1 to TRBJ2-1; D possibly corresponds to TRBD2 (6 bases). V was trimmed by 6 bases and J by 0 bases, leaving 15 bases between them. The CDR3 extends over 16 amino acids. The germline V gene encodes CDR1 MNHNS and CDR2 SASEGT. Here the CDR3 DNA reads TGTGCCAGCAGAATTCTAGCGCGGAGCTCCTACAATGAGCAGTTCTTC. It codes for CASRILARSSYNEQFF.

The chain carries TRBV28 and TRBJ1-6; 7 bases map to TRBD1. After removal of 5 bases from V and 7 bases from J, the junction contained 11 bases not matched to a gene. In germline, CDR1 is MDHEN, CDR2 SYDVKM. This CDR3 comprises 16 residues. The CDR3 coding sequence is TGTGCCAGCAGTGGACCGACAGGGCCGGGGAATTCACCCCTCCACTTT. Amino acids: CASSGPTGPGNSPLHF.

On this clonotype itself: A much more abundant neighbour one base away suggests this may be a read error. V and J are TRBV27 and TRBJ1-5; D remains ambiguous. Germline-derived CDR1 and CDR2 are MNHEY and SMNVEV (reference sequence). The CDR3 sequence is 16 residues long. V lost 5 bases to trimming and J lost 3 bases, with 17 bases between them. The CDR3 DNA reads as TGTGCCAGCAGTCCCCAACCGTTGGGTATCAATCAGCCCCAGCATTTT. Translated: CASSPQPLGINQPQHF.

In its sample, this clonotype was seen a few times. The CDR3 here is CASSYGPPARQKSSYEQYF. The CDR3 nucleotides read TGTGCCAGCAGTTATGGCCCTCCCGCGAGACAGAAGAGCTCCTACGAGCAGTACTTC. V gene TRBV6-2 or TRBV6-3 combines with J gene TRBJ2-7; TRBD1 is a possible D gene (5 bases). The CDR3 runs 19 residues. Per germline, CDR1 MNHEY and CDR2 SVGEGT. The ends were cut back, 3 bases at V and 0 bases at J, with 24 bases in the middle.

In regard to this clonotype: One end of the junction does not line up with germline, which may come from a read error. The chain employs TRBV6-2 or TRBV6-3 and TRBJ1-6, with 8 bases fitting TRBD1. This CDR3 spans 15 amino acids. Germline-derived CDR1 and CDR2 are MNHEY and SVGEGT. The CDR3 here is CASSPGQGRPSPLNF. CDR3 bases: TGTGCCAGCAGCCCCGGACAGGGCCGACCTTCACCCCTCAACTTT.

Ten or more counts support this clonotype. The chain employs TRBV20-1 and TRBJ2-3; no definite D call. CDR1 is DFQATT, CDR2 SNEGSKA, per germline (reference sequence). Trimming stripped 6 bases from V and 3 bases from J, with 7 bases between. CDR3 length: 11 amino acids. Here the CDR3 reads CSATVTDTQYF. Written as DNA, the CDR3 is TGCAGTGCCACGGTGACAGATACGCAGTATTTT.

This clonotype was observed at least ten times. The CDR3: CASSFDKYEQYF. For the CDR3, the DNA is TGTGCCAGCAGTTTCGACAAGTACGAGCAGTACTTC. V gene TRBV28 combines with J gene TRBJ2-7, with no clear D. Deletions cut 3 bases from V and 4 bases from J, with 7 bases between. CDR3 length: 12 residues. Germline CDR1 is MDHEN and CDR2 is SYDVKM. Complete variable domain (other parts from reference TRBV28 and TRBJ2-7): DVKVTQSSRYLVKRTGEKVFLECVQDMDHENMFWYRQDPGLGLRLIYFSYDVKMKEKGDIPEGYSVSREKKERFSLILESASTNQTSMYLCASSFDKYEQYFGPGTRLTVT.

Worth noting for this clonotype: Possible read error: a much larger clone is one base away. CDR3 protein: CANWTEGGYTF. CDR3 nucleotide sequence: TGTGCCAACTGGACAGAGGGGGGCTACACCTTC. The chain links TRBV25-1 to TRBJ1-2; D might be TRBD1 (6 bases). Trimming took off 10 bases at V and 8 bases at J, with 14 bases between the two ends. Looked up from germline, CDR1 is MGHDK and CDR2 is SYGVNS. The CDR3 covers 11 residues.

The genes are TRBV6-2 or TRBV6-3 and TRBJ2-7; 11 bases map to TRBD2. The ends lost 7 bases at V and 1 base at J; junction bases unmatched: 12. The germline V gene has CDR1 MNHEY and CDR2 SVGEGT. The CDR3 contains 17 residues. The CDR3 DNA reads TGTGCCAGCACCATTAAAACCGGGACTAGCGGATCCTACGAGCAGTACTTC. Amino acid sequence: CASTIKTGTSGSYEQYF.

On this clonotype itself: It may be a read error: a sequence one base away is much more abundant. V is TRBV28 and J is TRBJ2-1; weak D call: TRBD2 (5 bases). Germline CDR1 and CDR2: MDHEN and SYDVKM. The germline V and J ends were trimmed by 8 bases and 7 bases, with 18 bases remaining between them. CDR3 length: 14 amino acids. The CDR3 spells CASAPYLAWNEQFF. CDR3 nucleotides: TGTGCCAGCGCTCCCTACCTAGCATGGAATGAGCAGTTCTTC. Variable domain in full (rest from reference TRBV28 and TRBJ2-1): DVKVTQSSRYLVKRTGEKVFLECVQDMDHENMFWYRQDPGLGLRLIYFSYDVKMKEKGDIPEGYSVSREKKERFSLILESASTNQTSMYLCASAPYLAWNEQFFGPGTRLTVL.